This T cell receptor (beta chain) was observed in a study of sequential checkpoint blockade in melanoma (dated by TCRdb to the late 2010s). General notes on the study: In a 1:1 randomization, patients received either first-line nivolumab then ipilimumab (arm A) or ipilimumab then nivolumab (arm B). Matched tumor biopsies were taken from twenty-two patients before treatment and at week 13, after single-agent nivolumab (arm A) or ipilimumab (arm B). Maintenance nivolumab came after each of the two trial sequences. DNA from 90 to 100 pretreatment melanoma tumor samples was subjected to TCRbeta immunosequencing. In roughly 85% of the matched pre- and post-treatment tumor biopsy pairs, both biopsies came from the same lesion.

The sample's treatment or condition, from its label and the paper: randomized to nivolumab then ipilimumab (arm A) or the reverse (arm B). None of the trial patients had been given prior DNA-damaging chemotherapy. CheckMate 064, a randomized, open-label phase II trial of sequential checkpoint blockade, was the source of the samples, all of which came from patients with melanoma. Genomic DNA from formalin-fixed paraffin-embedded (FFPE) tissue samples was used for tumor TCR sequencing. Paper-wide results and their limitations: In the nivolumab-first arm (arm A), an association was found between pretreatment tumor TIL clonality and response (P = .04). The model for predicting response that combines TCR metrics with mutation burden needs to be validated in larger, independent patient cohorts. Within-arm analyses of tumor T-cell fraction were limited by small sample sizes and reduced statistical power. Tumor T-cell fraction and clonality correlated with PD-L1 staining and CD8+ T-cell counts but not with mutational load. Patients with increases in tumor T-cell fraction and clonality by week 13 were approximately 30 times more likely to achieve clinical benefit.

TCRbeta CDR3 regions were immunosequenced from genomic DNA with the immunoSEQ Assay. Genomic DNA was amplified by bias-controlled multiplex PCR before high-throughput sequencing. Processing in the source paper ran as follows. To quantify the absolute abundance of each unique TCRbeta CDR3 region, the sequences were collapsed and filtered. Clonality was defined as 1 minus Pielou's evenness and was calculated using productive rearrangements only. Tumor T-cell fraction was calculated by normalizing TCRbeta template counts to the amount of usable DNA, which was estimated from several housekeeping genes. A previously published method was used to identify clones with significantly greater frequencies in on-treatment samples than in baseline samples. In its TCRdb copy, this immuneACCESS table keeps in-frame sequences only and misses some clones. Where compared with another copy, unresolved V genes explain less than half of these, and the others have no known cause. V and J calls and clone size follow that table, whereas D and trimming were derived from the DNA. The sample table shows around 5,000 clones, and 24% are seen once. The ten most abundant clones make up 30% of the sample.

A remark on this clone: The specificity of this receptor is unknown. Base qualities were left out, and no much larger clone turns up one base away.

The CDR3 starts with the cysteine, ends with the phenylalanine, and has 12 residues. CDR3 DNA is the only sequence kept; it has 36 bases, read in frame from the first base. Germline trimming: 3 bases from V, 5 bases from J; junction bases outside gene matches: 1. Via the germline V gene, CDR1 is KGHSH and CDR2 LQKENI. The chain is made from TRBV18 and TRBJ2-7; 7 bases in the middle match TRBD1. The receptor was isolated from a human donor with melanoma. The material sequenced was tumor tissue (inferred from file names), taken from a patient given nivolumab and ipilimumab in sequence. The DNA sequence is given as TGTGCCAGCTCACCGACAGGGAACGAGCAGTACTTC. Translation gives CASSPTGNEQYF.